Shown below are 2 T cell receptor beta chains from a single sample sequenced in a study of T cell responses to AZD1222 COVID-19 vaccine. The table came from immunoSEQ multiplex PCR; TCRdb's copy has only in-frame clones and leaves some out. The sample includes 100,000 to 150,000 clones, about 90% of them seen just once. Sequences were derived from peripheral blood, sampled on day 0 of AZD1222 vaccination. The receptors come from an adult in good health.

This clone appeared a few times. The chain is built from TRBV19 and TRBJ2-6, with TRBD1 matching over 7 bases. Germline V CDR1 and CDR2: LNHDA, SQIVND (reference sequence). Losses at the gene ends were 9 bases for V and 3 bases for J; bases not matched to a gene: 5. This CDR3 is 14 amino acids long. CDR3 DNA sequence: TGTGCCAGCCTTCCAGGGGGTGGGGCCAACGTCCTGACTTTC. It encodes CASLPGGGANVLTF. The whole variable domain, filled in from reference TRBV19 and TRBJ2-6, reads DGGITQSPKYLFRKEGQNVTLSCEQNLNHDAMYWYRQDPGQGLRLIYYSQIVNDFQKGDIAEGYSVSREKKESFPLTVTSAQKNPTAFYLCASLPGGGANVLTFGAGSRLTVL.

V usage is TRBV2 and J usage is TRBJ1-6, with unresolved D. CDR1 is SNHLY and CDR2 is FYNNEI in the germline V gene. V was clipped by 7 bases and J by 8 bases, with 12 bases between them. There are 13 residues in the CDR3. The CDR3 sequence: CASIEDRDSPLHF. The CDR3 DNA reads as TGTGCCAGCATCGAGGACCGAGATTCACCCCTCCACTTT.